This T cell receptor (beta chain) was profiled in a study of blood T cell repertoires in COVID-19. Study as a whole: In each case, the material was cDNA or gDNA derived from T cells, B-cell-depleted T cells, or PBMCs.

Assay used: immunoSEQ multiplex PCR; TCRdb lists only in-frame clones, some missing. The profile shows a few hundred thousand clones, about 86% of them singletons. This clone appeared a few times. The TCR was taken from a middle-aged man with active or convalescent COVID-19. Sequencing used peripheral blood.

For the CDR3, the DNA is TGTGCCAGCAGCCACCTGGGGCCGGGAGGCTATGGCTACACCTTC. This gives the protein CASSHLGPGGYGYTF. V gene TRBV7-9 combines with J gene TRBJ1-2; tentatively, D is TRBD1 (5 bases). The V gene's germline CDR1 is SEHNR and CDR2 FQNEAQ (reference sequence). Trimming removed 5 bases at V and 4 bases at J, with 17 bases between. The CDR3 consists of 15 residues.